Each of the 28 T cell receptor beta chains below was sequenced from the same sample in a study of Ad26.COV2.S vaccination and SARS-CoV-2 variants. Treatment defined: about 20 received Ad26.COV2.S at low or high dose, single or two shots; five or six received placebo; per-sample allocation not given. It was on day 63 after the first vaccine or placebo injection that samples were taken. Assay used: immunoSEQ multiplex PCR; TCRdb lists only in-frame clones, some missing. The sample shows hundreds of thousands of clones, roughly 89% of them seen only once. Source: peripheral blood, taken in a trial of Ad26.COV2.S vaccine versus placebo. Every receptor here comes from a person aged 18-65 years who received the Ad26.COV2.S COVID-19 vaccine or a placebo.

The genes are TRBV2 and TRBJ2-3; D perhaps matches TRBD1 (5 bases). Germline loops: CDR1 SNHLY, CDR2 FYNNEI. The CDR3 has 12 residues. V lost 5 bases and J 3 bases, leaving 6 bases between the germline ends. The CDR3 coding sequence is TGTGCCAGCAGTTCAGGGACAGATACGCAGTATTTT. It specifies CASSSGTDTQYF.

The CDR3 loop is CASSGDRSSGANVLTF. DNA of the CDR3: TGTGCCAGCAGCGGCGACAGATCCTCTGGGGCCAACGTCCTGACTTTC. The chain carries TRBV5-4 and TRBJ2-6, with D possibly TRBD1 on 5 matching bases. The CDR3 extends over 16 amino acids. The germline V gene encodes CDR1 SGHNT and CDR2 YYREEE (reference sequence). V lost 4 bases, J lost 0 bases, and 11 bases lay in between.

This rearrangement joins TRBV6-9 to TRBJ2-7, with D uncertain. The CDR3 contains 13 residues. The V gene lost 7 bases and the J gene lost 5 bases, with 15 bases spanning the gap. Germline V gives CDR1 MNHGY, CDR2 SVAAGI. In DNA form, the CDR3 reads TGTGCCAGCACTTTCTCTCAGGACCACGAGCAGTACGTC. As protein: CASTFSQDHEQYV.

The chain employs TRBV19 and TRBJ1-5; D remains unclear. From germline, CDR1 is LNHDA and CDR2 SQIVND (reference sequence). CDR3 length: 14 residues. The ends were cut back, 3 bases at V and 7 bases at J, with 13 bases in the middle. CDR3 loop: CASSIHWAGQPQHF. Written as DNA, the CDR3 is TGTGCCAGTAGTATCCATTGGGCCGGCCAGCCCCAGCATTTT.

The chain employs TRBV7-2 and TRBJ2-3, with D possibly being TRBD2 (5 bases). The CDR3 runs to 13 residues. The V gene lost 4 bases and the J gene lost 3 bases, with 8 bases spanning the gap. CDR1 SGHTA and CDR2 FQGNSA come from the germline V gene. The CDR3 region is CASSYTRTDTQYF. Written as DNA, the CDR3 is TGTGCCAGCAGCTACACTAGGACAGATACGCAGTATTTT.

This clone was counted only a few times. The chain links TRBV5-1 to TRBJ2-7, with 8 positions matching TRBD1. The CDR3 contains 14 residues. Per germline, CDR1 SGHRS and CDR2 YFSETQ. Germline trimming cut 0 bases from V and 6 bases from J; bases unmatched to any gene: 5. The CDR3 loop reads CASSLVAGGGEQYV. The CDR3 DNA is TGCGCCAGCAGCTTGGTGGCAGGGGGCGGCGAGCAGTACGTC.

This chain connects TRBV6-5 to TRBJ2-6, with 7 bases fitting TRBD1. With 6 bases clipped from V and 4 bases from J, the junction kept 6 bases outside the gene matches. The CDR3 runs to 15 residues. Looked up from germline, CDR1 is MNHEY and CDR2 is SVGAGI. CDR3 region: CASRYTGAGANVLTF. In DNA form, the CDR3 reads TGTGCCAGCAGGTATACAGGGGCCGGGGCCAACGTCCTGACTTTC.

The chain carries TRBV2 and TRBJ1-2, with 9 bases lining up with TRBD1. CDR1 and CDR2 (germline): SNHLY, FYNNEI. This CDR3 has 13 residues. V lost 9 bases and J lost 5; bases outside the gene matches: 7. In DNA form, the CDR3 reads TGTGCCAGAGCGAACAGGGGGCGTTATGGCTACACCTTC. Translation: CARANRGRYGYTF.

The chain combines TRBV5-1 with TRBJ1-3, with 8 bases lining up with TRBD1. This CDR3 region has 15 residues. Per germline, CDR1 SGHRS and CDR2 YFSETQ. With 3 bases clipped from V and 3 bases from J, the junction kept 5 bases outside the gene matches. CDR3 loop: CASSSGGAYGNTIYF. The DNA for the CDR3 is TGCGCCAGCAGCTCAGGGGGCGCATATGGAAACACCATATATTTT.

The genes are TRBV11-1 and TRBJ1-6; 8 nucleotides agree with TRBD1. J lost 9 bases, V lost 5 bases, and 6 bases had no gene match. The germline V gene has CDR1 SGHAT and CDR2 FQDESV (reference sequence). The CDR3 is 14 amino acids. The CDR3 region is CASSLGQGGSPLHF. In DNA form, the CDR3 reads TGTGCCAGCAGCCTCGGACAGGGAGGTTCACCCCTCCACTTT.

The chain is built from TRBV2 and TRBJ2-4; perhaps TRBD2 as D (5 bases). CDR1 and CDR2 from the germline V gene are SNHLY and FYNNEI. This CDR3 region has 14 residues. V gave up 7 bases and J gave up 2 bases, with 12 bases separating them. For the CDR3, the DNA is TGTGCCAGCAACGAGGGTTTCACCAAAAACATTCAGTACTTC. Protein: CASNEGFTKNIQYF. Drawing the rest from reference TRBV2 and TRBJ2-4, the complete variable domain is EPEVTQTPSHQVTQMGQEVILRCVPISNHLYFYWYRQILGQKVEFLVSFYNNEISEKSEIFDDQFSVERPDGSNFTLKIRSTKLEDSAMYFCASNEGFTKNIQYFGAGTRLSVL.

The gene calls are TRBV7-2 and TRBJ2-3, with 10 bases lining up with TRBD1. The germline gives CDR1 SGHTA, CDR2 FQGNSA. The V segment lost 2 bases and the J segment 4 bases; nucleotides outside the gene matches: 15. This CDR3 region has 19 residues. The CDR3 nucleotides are TGTGCCAGCAGCTTACTTTCGAGTTCCGGGACAGGGGATGCAGATACGCAGTATTTT. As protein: CASSLLSSSGTGDADTQYF.

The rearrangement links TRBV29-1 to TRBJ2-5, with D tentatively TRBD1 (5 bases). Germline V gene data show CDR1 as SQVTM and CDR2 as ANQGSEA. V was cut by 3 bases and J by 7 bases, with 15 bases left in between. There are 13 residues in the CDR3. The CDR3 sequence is CSVDDRLRGTQYF. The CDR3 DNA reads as TGCAGCGTTGACGACCGTCTTAGGGGGACCCAGTACTTC.

The CDR3 is CASSWFSAYEQYF. The CDR3 DNA reads TGTGCCAGCTCGTGGTTCTCGGCCTACGAGCAGTACTTC. The J gene is TRBJ2-7, the V gene TRBV28; the D is unclear. Trimming shortened V by 8 bases and J by 2 bases, and 13 bases separated the two germline ends. CDR3 size: 13 residues. The germline V gene has CDR1 MDHEN and CDR2 SYDVKM.

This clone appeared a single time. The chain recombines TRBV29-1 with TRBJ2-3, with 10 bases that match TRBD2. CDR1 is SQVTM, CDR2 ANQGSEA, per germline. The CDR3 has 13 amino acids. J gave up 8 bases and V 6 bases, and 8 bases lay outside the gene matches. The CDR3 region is CSVSGGARSTQYF. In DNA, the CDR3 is TGCAGCGTCAGCGGGGGGGCCCGTAGTACGCAGTATTTT.

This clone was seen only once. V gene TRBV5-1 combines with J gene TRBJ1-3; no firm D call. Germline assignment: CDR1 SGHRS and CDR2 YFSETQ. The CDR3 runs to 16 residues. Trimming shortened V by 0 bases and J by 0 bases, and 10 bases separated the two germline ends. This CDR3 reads CASSLDPMSSGNTIYF. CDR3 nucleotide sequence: TGCGCCAGCAGCTTGGACCCGATGAGCTCTGGAAACACCATATATTTT.

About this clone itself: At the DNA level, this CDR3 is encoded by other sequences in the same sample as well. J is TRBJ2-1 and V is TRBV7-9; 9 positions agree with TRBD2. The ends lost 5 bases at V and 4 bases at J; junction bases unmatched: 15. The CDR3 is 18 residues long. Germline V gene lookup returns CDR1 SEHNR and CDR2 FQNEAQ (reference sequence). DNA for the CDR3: TGTGCCAGCAGCCCTAGGGGCGGGGGGGCCGGAATTTACAATGAGCAGTTCTTC. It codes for CASSPRGGGAGIYNEQFF. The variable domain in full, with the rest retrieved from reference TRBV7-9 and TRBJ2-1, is DTGVSQNPRHKITKRGQNVTFRCDPISEHNRLYWYRQTLGQGPEFLTYFQNEAQLEKSRLLSDRFSAERPKGSFSTLEIQRTEQGDSAMYLCASSPRGGGAGIYNEQFFGPGTRLTVL.

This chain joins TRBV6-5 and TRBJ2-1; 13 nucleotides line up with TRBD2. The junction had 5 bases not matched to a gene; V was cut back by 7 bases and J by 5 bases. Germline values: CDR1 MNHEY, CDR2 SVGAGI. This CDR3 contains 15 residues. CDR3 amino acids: CASTLLAGGDNEQFF. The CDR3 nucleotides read TGTGCCAGCACTTTACTAGCGGGAGGGGACAATGAGCAGTTCTTC.

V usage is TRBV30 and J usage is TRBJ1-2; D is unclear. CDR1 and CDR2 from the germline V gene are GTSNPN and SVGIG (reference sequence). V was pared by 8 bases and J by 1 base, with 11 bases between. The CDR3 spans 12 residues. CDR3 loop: CAGRNNNYGYTF. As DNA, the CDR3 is TGTGCCGGACGGAATAATAACTATGGCTACACCTTC.

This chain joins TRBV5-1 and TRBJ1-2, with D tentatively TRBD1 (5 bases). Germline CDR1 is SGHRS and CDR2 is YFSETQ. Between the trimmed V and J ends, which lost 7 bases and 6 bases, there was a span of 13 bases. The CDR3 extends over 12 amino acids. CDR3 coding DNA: TGCGCCAGCGGTTCGACAGCGGATGGCTACACCTTC. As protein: CASGSTADGYTF.

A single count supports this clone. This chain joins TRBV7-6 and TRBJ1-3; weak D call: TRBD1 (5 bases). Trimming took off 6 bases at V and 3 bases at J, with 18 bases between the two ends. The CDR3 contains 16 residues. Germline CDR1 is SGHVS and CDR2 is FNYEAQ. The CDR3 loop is CASSQNQGILGNTIYF. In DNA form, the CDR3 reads TGTGCCAGCAGTCAAAATCAGGGTATTCTTGGAAACACCATATATTTT.

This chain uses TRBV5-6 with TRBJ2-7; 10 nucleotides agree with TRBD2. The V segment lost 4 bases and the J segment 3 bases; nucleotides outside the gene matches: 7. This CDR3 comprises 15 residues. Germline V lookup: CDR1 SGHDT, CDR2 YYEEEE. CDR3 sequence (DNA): TGTGCCAGCAGCCACCTAGCGGGAGTCTACTACGAGCAGTACGTC. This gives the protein CASSHLAGVYYEQYV.

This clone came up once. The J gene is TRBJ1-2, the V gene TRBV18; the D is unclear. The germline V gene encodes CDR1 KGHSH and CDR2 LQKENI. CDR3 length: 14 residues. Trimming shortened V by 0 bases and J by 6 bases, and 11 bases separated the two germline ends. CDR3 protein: CASSPPSQSHGYTF. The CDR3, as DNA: TGTGCCAGCTCACCACCCTCCCAGAGCCATGGCTACACCTTC.

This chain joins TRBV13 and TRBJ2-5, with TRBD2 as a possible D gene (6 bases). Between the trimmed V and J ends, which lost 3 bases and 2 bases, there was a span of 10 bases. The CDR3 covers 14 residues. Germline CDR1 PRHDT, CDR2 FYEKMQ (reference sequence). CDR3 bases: TGTGCCAGCAGCTTTAGCGGATCGCAAGAGACCCAGTACTTC. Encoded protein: CASSFSGSQETQYF.

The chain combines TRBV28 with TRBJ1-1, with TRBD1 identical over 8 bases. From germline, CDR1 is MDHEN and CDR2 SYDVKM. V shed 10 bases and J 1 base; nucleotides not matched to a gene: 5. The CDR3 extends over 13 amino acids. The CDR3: CAIETGANTEAFF. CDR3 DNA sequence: TGTGCCATCGAGACAGGGGCGAACACTGAAGCTTTCTTT.

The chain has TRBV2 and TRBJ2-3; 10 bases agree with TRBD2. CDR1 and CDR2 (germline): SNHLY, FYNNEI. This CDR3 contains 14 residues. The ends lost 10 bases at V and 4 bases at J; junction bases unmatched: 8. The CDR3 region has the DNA TGTGCCAACACACTAGCGGGAATGTCAGATACGCAGTATTTT. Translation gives CANTLAGMSDTQYF.

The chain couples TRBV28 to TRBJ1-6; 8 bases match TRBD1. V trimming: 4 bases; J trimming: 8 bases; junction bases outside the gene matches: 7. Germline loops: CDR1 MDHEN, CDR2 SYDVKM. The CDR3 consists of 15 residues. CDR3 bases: TGTGCCAGCAGTTCCGACAGGGGCAGTCATTCACCCCTCCACTTT. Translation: CASSSDRGSHSPLHF. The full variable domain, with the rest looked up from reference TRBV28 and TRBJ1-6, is DVKVTQSSRYLVKRTGEKVFLECVQDMDHENMFWYRQDPGLGLRLIYFSYDVKMKEKGDIPEGYSVSREKKERFSLILESASTNQTSMYLCASSSDRGSHSPLHFGNGTRLTVT.

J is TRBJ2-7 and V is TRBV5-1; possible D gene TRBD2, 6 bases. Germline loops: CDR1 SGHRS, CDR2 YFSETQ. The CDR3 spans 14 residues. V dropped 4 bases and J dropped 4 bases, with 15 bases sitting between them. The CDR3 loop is CASSPNPGLYEQYF. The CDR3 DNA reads TGCGCCAGCAGCCCAAACCCGGGACTGTACGAGCAGTACTTC. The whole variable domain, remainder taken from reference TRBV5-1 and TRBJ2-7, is KAGVTQTPRYLIKTRGQQVTLSCSPISGHRSVSWYQQTPGQGLQFLFEYFSETQRNKGNFPGRFSGRQFSNSRSEMNVSTLELGDSALYLCASSPNPGLYEQYFGPGTRLTVT.